These T cell receptor beta chains were read from a single sample in a study of cytomegalovirus exposure and HLA in healthy donors. Clones were read by immunoSEQ multiplex PCR, and TCRdb kept only the in-frame ones, dropping some. Among approximately 58,000 clones listed, roughly 83% were seen once. The specimen sequenced was PBMCs. The receptors stem from a man aged 30 to 45 in good health and CMV-seronegative. Each CDR3 is given without its conserved first and last residue. Each record gives: V gene, clone size, CDR3 protein. Clone size is not always given. Where it is, it says once, few, many or a class for expanded clones.

V gene: TRBV5-1
clone size: .
CDR3 protein: ASTRDSTYNEQF

V gene: TRBV5-6
clone size: .
CDR3 protein: ASSSGQLPSGNTIY

V gene: TRBV19
clone size: .
CDR3 protein: ATRSPGGPYEQY

V gene: TRBV5-1
clone size: .
CDR3 protein: ASSRLAKNIQY

V gene: TRBV19
clone size: .
CDR3 protein: ASSIGGAAGVRTDTQY

V gene: TRBV7-9
clone size: .
CDR3 protein: ASSLTGVGYGYT

V gene: TRBV7-2
clone size: .
CDR3 protein: ASSFDRGAYEQY

V gene: TRBV29-1
clone size: .
CDR3 protein: SGGPQMYNEQF

V gene: TRBV12-5
clone size: .
CDR3 protein: ASGSWTVGEQY

V gene: TRBV5-1
clone size: .
CDR3 protein: ASSPAAGAPGAF

V gene: TRBV10-2
clone size: .
CDR3 protein: ASSVQGLNTEAF

V gene: TRBV18
clone size: .
CDR3 protein: ASSPMGGSSYNSPLH

V gene: TRBV6-1
clone size: .
CDR3 protein: ASSKTEEGFEKLF

V gene: TRBV5-4
clone size: .
CDR3 protein: ASSFNPTGDVTQY

V gene: TRBV2
clone size: .
CDR3 protein: ASSPGGIAYEKLF

V gene: TRBV7-9
clone size: .
CDR3 protein: ASSPPARGSVANTGELF

V gene: TRBV5-6
clone size: .
CDR3 protein: ASSDRGLNTGELF

V gene: TRBV4-3
clone size: .
CDR3 protein: ASSQALGLAGPSYEQY

V gene: TRBV11-2
clone size: .
CDR3 protein: ASSLGRDGIYGYT

V gene: TRBV15
clone size: .
CDR3 protein: ATSKTHREGNEKLF

V gene: TRBV4-2
clone size: .
CDR3 protein: ASSQDPGASGTTDTQY

V gene: TRBV6-1
clone size: .
CDR3 protein: ASSWTSGNTIY

V gene: TRBV29-1
clone size: .
CDR3 protein: SVHLPGGSYEQY

V gene: TRBV28
clone size: .
CDR3 protein: ASSDRGPFGYT

V gene: TRBV19
clone size: .
CDR3 protein: ASSPRDRHNEQF

V gene: TRBV7-2
clone size: .
CDR3 protein: ASSLTRSGEYQPQH

V gene: TRBV29-1
clone size: .
CDR3 protein: SVSDRVAGNTIY

V gene: TRBV5-4
clone size: once
CDR3 protein: ASSFGGMYSGANVLT

V gene: TRBV19
clone size: .
CDR3 protein: ASSIAGGQRSYNEQF

V gene: TRBV19
clone size: .
CDR3 protein: ASSPSASYYGYT

V gene: TRBV25-1
clone size: once
CDR3 protein: ASSEKGSGTGELF

V gene: TRBV5-4
clone size: .
CDR3 protein: ASRLAGGPYEQY

V gene: TRBV6-5
clone size: .
CDR3 protein: ASSYEGSEGETQY

V gene: TRBV5-1
clone size: .
CDR3 protein: ASSFGTDQASPYEQY

V gene: TRBV2
clone size: few
CDR3 protein: ASSTRGNTEAF

V gene: TRBV2
clone size: .
CDR3 protein: ASSEERGGQDEQY

V gene: TRBV5-5
clone size: few
CDR3 protein: ASSLGRGDTEAF

V gene: TRBV7-9
clone size: .
CDR3 protein: SSSLTSGLDNEQF

V gene: TRBV27
clone size: .
CDR3 protein: ASSLGQGRTDTQY

V gene: TRBV5-1
clone size: .
CDR3 protein: ASSPRQATDTQY

V gene: TRBV6-5
clone size: .
CDR3 protein: ASRARGAQANGYT

V gene: TRBV7-9
clone size: .
CDR3 protein: ASSPGLRSDRVQYGYT

V gene: TRBV6-5
clone size: .
CDR3 protein: ASSYSAVQPQH

V gene: TRBV7-9
clone size: .
CDR3 protein: ASSSYTGTGTDAQY

V gene: TRBV11-2
clone size: .
CDR3 protein: ASSSPPGVGGIYEQY

V gene: TRBV10-1
clone size: once
CDR3 protein: ASTRLARRYEQF

V gene: TRBV2
clone size: .
CDR3 protein: ASSPGDNSPLH

V gene: TRBV11-3
clone size: .
CDR3 protein: ASSPRDSQTYSNQPQH